The sequence of this T cell receptor (beta chain) was determined in a study of identical twins. Regarding the study as a whole: There was an excess of low generation probability in the out-of-frame alpha sequences that twins shared.

TCRdb reanalysed the 5' RACE reads using MiXCR and keeps one entry per CDR3 protein. The sample has some 190,000 distinct CDR3 sequences, about a sixth seen once. This clonotype has a handful of counts. Its target is unknown. The CDR3 spans 19 residues. The V end lost 1 base, the J end lost 4 bases, and 25 bases lay between the germline ends. CDR1 is LGHNA and CDR2 is YSLEER in the germline V gene. A further study also used this sample, focusing on T cells expressing NK-cell markers.

The chain uses TRBV4-3 and TRBJ2-5, with D perhaps matching TRBD2 (7 bases). Sequencing was performed on CD8+ T cells sorted from blood. The sequence was obtained from a woman between 18 and 29 years old in good health. The CDR3 sequence: CASSQVLHGGPGGPETQYF. CDR3 nucleotide sequence: TGCGCCAGCAGCCAAGTGCTTCACGGCGGACCGGGGGGCCCAGAGACCCAGTACTTC.